This entry lists 9 T cell receptor beta chains sequenced from one sample in a study of radiotherapy plus CTLA-4 blockade in lung cancer. The data were produced by immunoSEQ multiplex PCR, yet TCRdb's version contains in-frame clones alone and is incomplete. The profile covers tens of thousands of clones, with 65% to 85% appearing a single time and roughly 2.4% taken by the ten largest. The sample here was peripheral blood, taken from a patient treated with radiotherapy plus ipilimumab. The receptors were sampled from a human donor with non-small cell lung cancer whose response to radiotherapy plus ipilimumab could not be evaluated.

This rearrangement joins TRBV30 to TRBJ2-1; maybe TRBD1 (6 bases). The CDR3 spans 14 residues. V was pared by 3 bases and J by 8 bases, with 17 bases between. Germline CDR1 GTSNPN, CDR2 SVGIG (reference sequence). CDR3 bases: TGTGCCTGGAGCCGACTACTCCCAGGGGATGAGCAGTTCTTC. It specifies CAWSRLLPGDEQFF.

This chain's CDR3 is CASSLVPSGDEQYF. For the CDR3, the DNA is TGTGCCAGCAGCTTAGTTCCAAGCGGGGACGAGCAGTACTTC. The chain recombines TRBV7-6 with TRBJ2-5; 7 bases are shared with TRBD2. The DNA matches TRBJ2-7 better at its end, which makes the J call doubtful. This CDR3 comprises 14 residues. Per germline, CDR1 SGHVS and CDR2 FNYEAQ.

The rearrangement uses TRBV19 and TRBJ2-1, with 8 positions matching TRBD2. This CDR3 spans 13 amino acids. Germline V CDR1 and CDR2: LNHDA, SQIVND (reference sequence). The V and J ends lost 6 bases and 9 bases, in that order; junction bases with no gene match: 7. This CDR3 reads CASRGLAFTEQFF. CDR3 bases: TGTGCCAGTAGAGGACTAGCCTTTACTGAGCAGTTCTTC.

This clone was seen just once. V is TRBV2 and J is TRBJ1-2; 7 nucleotides match TRBD1. The V and J ends lost 6 bases and 5 bases, in that order; junction bases with no gene match: 3. The germline V gene encodes CDR1 SNHLY and CDR2 FYNNEI. The CDR3 extends over 12 amino acids. The chain's CDR3 is CASSAGQYGYTF. The CDR3 DNA follows: TGTGCCAGCAGCGCGGGACAGTATGGCTACACCTTC.

The chain joins TRBV30 to TRBJ2-7; TRBD2 matches 8 bases. CDR3 length: 13 amino acids. Germline lookup yields CDR1 GTSNPN and CDR2 SVGIG (reference sequence). J lost 6 bases, V lost 3 bases, and 7 bases had no gene match. The CDR3 here is CAWRLGLASEQYF. The CDR3 DNA sequence: TGTGCCTGGAGATTAGGACTAGCAAGCGAGCAGTACTTC.

This clone came up a few times. This rearrangement joins TRBV5-4 to TRBJ2-1; TRBD1 matches 8 bases. Trimming took 0 bases from V and 7 from J; bases not matched to a gene: 6. CDR3 length: 15 amino acids. Germline assignment: CDR1 SGHNT and CDR2 YYREEE (reference sequence). CDR3 DNA: TGTGCCAGCAGCTTGGCGGACAGGGATGGGAATGAGCAGTTCTTC. This sequence encodes CASSLADRDGNEQFF.

The chain is built from TRBV18 and TRBJ1-1; TRBD1 matches at 10 bases. Trimming cost V 6 bases and J 6 bases; bases outside gene matches: 4. Looked up from germline, CDR1 is KGHSH and CDR2 is LQKENI. The CDR3 extends over 13 amino acids. As DNA, the CDR3 is TGTGCCAGCTCTCCCGGGACAGGGGCTGAAGCTTTCTTT. It specifies CASSPGTGAEAFF. The complete variable domain, with remaining parts taken from reference TRBV18 and TRBJ1-1, reads NAGVMQNPRHLVRRRGQEARLRCSPMKGHSHVYWYRQLPEEGLKFMVYLQKENIIDESGMPKERFSAEFPKEGPSILRIQQVVRGDSAAYFCASSPGTGAEAFFGQGTRLTVV.

This chain connects TRBV14 to TRBJ2-4, with 7 bases that match TRBD2. CDR1 and CDR2 (germline): SGHDN, FVKESK. V lost 0 bases and J lost 1; bases outside the gene matches: 3. The CDR3 has 16 amino acids. The CDR3 coding sequence is TGTGCCAGCAGCCAAGAAGTCGGGGGGGCCAAAAACATTCAGTACTTC. Translating gives CASSQEVGGAKNIQYF.

This chain connects TRBV30 to TRBJ2-2; the match to TRBD1 covers 8 bases. Trimming at V came to 4 bases and at J to 5 bases, leaving 3 bases not matched to a gene. This CDR3 comprises 13 residues. The V gene's germline CDR1 is GTSNPN and CDR2 SVGIG (reference sequence). CDR3 bases: TGTGCCTGGACCCGGACAGGGACCGGGGAGCTGTTTTTT. Translated: CAWTRTGTGELFF. Looking up the rest from reference TRBV30 and TRBJ2-2 gives the full variable domain: SQTIHQWPATLVQPVGSPLSLECTVEGTSNPNLYWYRQAAGRGLQLLFYSVGIGQISSEVPQNLSASRPQDRQFILSSKKLLLSDSGFYLCAWTRTGTGELFFGEGSRLTVL.